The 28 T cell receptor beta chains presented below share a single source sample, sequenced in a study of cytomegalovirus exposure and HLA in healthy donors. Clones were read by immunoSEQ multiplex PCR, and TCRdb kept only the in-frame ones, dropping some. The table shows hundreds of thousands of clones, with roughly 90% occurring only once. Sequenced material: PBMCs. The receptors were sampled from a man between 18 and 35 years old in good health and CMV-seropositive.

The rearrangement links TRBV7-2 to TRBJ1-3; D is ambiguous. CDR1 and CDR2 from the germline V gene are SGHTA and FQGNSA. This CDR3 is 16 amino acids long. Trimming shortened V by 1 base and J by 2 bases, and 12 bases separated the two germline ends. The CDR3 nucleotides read TGTGCCAGCAGCTTAGGTCCTACAATCCCTGGAAACACCATATATTTT. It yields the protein CASSLGPTIPGNTIYF.

CDR3 nucleotide sequence: TGTGCCAGCAGTCCTCCCCGGCTAGCGGGATTGGAGACCCAGTACTTC. Amino acid sequence: CASSPPRLAGLETQYF. The V and J genes are TRBV28 and TRBJ2-5; TRBD2 matches 9 bases. Germline CDR1 is MDHEN and CDR2 is SYDVKM. This CDR3 region has 16 residues. The trim removed 5 bases at V and 5 bases at J, leaving 12 bases unmatched.

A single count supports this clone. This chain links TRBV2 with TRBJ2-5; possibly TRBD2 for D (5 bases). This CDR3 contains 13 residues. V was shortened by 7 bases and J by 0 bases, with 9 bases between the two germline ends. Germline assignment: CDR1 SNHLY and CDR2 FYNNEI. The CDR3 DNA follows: TGTGCCAGCAACCGGGGATACCAAGAGACCCAGTACTTC. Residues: CASNRGYQETQYF.

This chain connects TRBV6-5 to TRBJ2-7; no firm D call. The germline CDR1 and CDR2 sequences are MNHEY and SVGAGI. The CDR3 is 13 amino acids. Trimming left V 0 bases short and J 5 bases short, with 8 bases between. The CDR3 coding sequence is TGTGCCAGCAGTTACTCTTTTCAGAACGAGCAGTACTTC. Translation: CASSYSFQNEQYF.

The CDR3: CAWSVGAGTSGRIETQYF. CDR3 coding DNA: TGTGCCTGGAGTGTTGGGGCTGGGACTAGCGGGAGGATAGAGACCCAGTACTTC. This sequence joins TRBV30 and TRBJ2-5, with 15 bases that match TRBD2. The CDR3 covers 18 residues. The germline V gene encodes CDR1 GTSNPN and CDR2 SVGIG (reference sequence). The V segment lost 0 bases and the J segment 4 bases; nucleotides outside the gene matches: 9.

The CDR3 DNA is TGCAGCGCCCGGTTGTCCTACAATGAGCAGTTCTTC. Encoded protein: CSARLSYNEQFF. The chain recombines TRBV29-1 with TRBJ2-1; D not certain. The CDR3 extends over 12 amino acids. CDR1 SQVTM and CDR2 ANQGSEA come from the germline V gene. Trimming shortened V by 7 bases and J by 1 base, and 8 bases separated the two germline ends.

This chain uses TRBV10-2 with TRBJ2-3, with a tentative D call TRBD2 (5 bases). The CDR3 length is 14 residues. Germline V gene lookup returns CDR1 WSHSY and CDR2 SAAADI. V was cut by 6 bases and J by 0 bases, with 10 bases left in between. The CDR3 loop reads CASRDQRSTDTQYF. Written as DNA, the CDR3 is TGCGCCAGCAGAGACCAGCGGAGCACAGATACGCAGTATTTT.

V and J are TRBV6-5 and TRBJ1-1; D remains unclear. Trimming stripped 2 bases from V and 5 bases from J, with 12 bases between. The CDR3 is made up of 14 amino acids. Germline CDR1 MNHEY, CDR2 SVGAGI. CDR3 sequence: CASSYDQASTEAFF. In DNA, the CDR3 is TGTGCCAGCAGTTACGACCAGGCAAGTACTGAAGCTTTCTTT.

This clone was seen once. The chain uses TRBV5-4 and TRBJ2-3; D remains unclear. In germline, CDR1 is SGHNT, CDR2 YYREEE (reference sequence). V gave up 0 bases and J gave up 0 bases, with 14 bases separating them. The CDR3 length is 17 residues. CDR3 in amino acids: CASSLVGRLASTDTQYF. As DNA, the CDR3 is TGTGCCAGCAGCTTGGTCGGACGACTTGCTAGCACAGATACGCAGTATTTT.

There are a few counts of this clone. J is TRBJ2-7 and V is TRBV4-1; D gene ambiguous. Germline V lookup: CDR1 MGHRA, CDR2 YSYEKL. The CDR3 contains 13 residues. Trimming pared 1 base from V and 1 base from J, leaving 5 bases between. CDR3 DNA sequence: TGCGCCAGCAGCCAAGCGACATCCTACGAGCAGTACTTC. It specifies CASSQATSYEQYF.

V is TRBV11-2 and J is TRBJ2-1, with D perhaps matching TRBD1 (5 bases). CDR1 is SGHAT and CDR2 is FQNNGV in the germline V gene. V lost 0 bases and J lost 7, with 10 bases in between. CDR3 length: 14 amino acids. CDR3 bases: TGTGCCAGCAGCTTAGACCGTAGGGGTAATGAGCAGTTCTTC. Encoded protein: CASSLDRRGNEQFF.

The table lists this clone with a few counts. CDR3 nucleotides: TGTGCCAGCAGTTACTCTAGGGGGGGCGGCTACACCTTC. Translation gives CASSYSRGGGYTF. The chain couples TRBV6-5 to TRBJ1-2, with D perhaps TRBD1 (6 bases). Germline CDR1 and CDR2: MNHEY and SVGAGI. Trimming cost V 0 bases and J 8 bases, with 10 bases left between them. This CDR3 has 13 amino acids.

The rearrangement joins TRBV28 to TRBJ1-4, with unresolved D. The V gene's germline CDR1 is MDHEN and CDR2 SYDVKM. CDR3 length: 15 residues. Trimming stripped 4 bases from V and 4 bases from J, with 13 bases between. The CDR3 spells CASSSPRGFNEKLFF. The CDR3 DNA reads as TGTGCCAGCAGTTCCCCGCGAGGGTTTAATGAAAAACTGTTTTTT.

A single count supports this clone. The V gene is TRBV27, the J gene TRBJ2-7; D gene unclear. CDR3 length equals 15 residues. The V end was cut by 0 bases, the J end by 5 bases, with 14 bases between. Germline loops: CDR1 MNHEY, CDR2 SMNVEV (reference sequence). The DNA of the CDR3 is TGTGCCAGCAGTTTATCGGGCTGGGCCATCCACGAGCAGTACTTC. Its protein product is CASSLSGWAIHEQYF.

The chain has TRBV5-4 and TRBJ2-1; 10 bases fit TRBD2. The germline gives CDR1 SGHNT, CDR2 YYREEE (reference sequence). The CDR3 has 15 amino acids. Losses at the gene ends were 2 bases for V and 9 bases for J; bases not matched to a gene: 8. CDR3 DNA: TGTGCCAGCAGCTTCCCAGCGGGAGGGCCCGGTGAGCAGTTCTTC. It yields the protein CASSFPAGGPGEQFF. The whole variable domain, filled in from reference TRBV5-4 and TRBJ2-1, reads ETGVTQSPTHLIKTRGQQVTLRCSSQSGHNTVSWYQQALGQGPQFIFQYYREEENGRGNFPPRFSGLQFPNYSSELNVNALELDDSALYLCASSFPAGGPGEQFFGPGTRLTVL.

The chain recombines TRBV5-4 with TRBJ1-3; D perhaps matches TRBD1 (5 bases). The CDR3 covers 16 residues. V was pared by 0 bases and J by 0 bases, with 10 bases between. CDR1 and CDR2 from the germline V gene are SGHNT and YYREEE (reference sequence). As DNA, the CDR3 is TGTGCCAGCAGCTTGGGACAGTCCGTCTCTGGAAACACCATATATTTT. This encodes CASSLGQSVSGNTIYF. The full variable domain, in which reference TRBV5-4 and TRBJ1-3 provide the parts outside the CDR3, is ETGVTQSPTHLIKTRGQQVTLRCSSQSGHNTVSWYQQALGQGPQFIFQYYREEENGRGNFPPRFSGLQFPNYSSELNVNALELDDSALYLCASSLGQSVSGNTIYFGEGSWLTVV.

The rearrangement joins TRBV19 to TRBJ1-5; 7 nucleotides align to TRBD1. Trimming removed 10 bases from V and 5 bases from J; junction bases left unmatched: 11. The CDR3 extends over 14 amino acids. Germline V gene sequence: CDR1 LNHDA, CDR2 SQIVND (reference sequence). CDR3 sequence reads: CATSRGRGDQPQHF. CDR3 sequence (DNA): TGTGCCACGTCTAGGGGGCGAGGAGATCAGCCCCAGCATTTT.

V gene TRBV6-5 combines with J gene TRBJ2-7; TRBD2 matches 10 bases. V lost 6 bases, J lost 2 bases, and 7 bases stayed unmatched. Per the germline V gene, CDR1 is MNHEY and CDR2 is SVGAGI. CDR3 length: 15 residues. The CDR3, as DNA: TGTGCCAGCAGGGAACTAGCGGGGAGCCCCTACGAGCAGTACTTC. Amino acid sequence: CASRELAGSPYEQYF.

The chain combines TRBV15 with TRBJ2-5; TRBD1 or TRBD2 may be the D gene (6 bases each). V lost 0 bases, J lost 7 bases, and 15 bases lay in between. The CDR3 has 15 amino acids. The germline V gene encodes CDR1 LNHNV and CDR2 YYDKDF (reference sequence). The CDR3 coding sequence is TGTGCCACCAGCAGAGATCGGGGGCCTTGGGGGACCCAGTACTTC. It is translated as CATSRDRGPWGTQYF.

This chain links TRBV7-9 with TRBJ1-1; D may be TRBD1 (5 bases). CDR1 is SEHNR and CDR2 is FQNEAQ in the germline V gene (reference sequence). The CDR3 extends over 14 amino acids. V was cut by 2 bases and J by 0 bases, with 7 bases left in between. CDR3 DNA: TGTGCCAGCAGCTTAAAGGGGCTGAACACTGAAGCTTTCTTT. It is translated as CASSLKGLNTEAFF.

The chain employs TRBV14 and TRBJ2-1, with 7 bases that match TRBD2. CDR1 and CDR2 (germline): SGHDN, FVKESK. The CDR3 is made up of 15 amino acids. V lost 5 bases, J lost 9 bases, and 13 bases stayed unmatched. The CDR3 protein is CASSWQAGSKSEQFF. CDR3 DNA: TGTGCCAGCAGCTGGCAAGCGGGGTCGAAAAGTGAGCAGTTCTTC.

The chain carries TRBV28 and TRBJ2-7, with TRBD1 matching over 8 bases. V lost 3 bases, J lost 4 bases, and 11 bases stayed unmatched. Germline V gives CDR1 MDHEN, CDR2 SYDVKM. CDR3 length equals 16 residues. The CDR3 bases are TGTGCCAGCAGTTTCGTACCCTGGACAGGGAAGTACGAGCAGTACTTC. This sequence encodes CASSFVPWTGKYEQYF.

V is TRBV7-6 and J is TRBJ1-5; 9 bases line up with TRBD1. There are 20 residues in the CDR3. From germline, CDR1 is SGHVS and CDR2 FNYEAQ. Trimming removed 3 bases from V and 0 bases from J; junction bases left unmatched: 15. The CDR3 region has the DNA TGTGCCAGCAGCTTGTTCGTCCCCGGGACAGGGACTTATAGCAATCAGCCCCAGCATTTT. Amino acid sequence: CASSLFVPGTGTYSNQPQHF.

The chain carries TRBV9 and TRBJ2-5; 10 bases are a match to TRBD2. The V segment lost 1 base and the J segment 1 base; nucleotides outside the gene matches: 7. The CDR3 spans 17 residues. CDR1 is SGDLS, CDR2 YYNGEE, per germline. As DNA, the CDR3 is TGTGCCAGCAGCGTAACCTGGACTAGCGGAGGCCAAGAGACCCAGTACTTC. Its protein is CASSVTWTSGGQETQYF.

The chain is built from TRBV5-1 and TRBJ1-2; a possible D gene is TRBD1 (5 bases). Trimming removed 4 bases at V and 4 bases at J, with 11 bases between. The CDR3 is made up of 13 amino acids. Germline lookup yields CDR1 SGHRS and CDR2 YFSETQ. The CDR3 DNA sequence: TGCGCCAGCAGCATGGGACGGTCCTATGGCTACACCTTC. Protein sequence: CASSMGRSYGYTF.

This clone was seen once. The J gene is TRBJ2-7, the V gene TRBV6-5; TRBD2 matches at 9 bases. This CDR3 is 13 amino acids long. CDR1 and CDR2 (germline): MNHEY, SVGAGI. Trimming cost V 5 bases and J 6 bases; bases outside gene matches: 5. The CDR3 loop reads CASSPSGTAEQYF. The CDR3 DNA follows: TGTGCCAGCAGTCCTAGCGGGACGGCCGAGCAGTACTTC.

The CDR3, as DNA: TGTGCCAGCAGTTTATCCCGGGGGCACAACGAGCAGTACTTC. Translating it yields CASSLSRGHNEQYF. The chain recombines TRBV27 with TRBJ2-7; D possibly uses TRBD1 or TRBD2 (6 bases each). The CDR3 length is 14 residues. Germline CDR1 and CDR2: MNHEY and SMNVEV (reference sequence). Trimming shortened V by 0 bases and J by 5 bases, and 11 bases separated the two germline ends.

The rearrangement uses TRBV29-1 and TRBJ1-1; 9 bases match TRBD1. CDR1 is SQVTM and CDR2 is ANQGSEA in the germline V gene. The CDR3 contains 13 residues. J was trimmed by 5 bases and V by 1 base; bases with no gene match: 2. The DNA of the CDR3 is TGCAGCGTTGAAGGGACAGGGGAGACTGAAGCTTTCTTT. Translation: CSVEGTGETEAFF.